This T cell receptor (beta chain) was identified in a study of CD8 T cells in ankylosing spondylitis. This clonotype was recorded at least ten times. One entry per CDR3 protein, called by TCRdb with MiXCR from the 5' RACE reads. This table holds under 150,000 distinct CDR3 sequences, 6.5% to 8.5% found once. Sequencing was done on a sample of synovial fluid, either unsorted or a sorted T cell fraction (not recorded which). The TCR sequence derives from a male donor with ankylosing spondylitis.

The CDR3 nucleotides read TGTGCCAGCAGTTTACAGGGTGGCTATGGCTACACCTTC. This encodes CASSLQGGYGYTF. The J gene is TRBJ1-2, the V gene TRBV27; D might be TRBD1 (5 bases). There are 13 residues in the CDR3. Germline lookup yields CDR1 MNHEY and CDR2 SMNVEV (reference sequence). V gave up 2 bases and J gave up 4 bases, with 8 bases separating them.